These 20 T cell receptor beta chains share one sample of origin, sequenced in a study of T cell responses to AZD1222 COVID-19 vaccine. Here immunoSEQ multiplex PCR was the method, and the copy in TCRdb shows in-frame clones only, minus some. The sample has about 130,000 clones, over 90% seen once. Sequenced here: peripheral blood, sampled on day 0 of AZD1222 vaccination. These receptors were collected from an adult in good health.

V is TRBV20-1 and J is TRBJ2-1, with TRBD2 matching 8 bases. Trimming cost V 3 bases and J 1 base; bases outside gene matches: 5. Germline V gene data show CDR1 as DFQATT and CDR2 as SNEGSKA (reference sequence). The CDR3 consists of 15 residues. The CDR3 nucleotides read TGCAGTGCTAGTTCTAGCGGGCCATCCTACAATGAGCAGTTCTTC. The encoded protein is CSASSSGPSYNEQFF.

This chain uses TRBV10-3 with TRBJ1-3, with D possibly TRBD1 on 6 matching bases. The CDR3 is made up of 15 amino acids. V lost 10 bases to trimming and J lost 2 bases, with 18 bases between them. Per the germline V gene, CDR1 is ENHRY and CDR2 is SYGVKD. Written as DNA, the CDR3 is TGTGCCACTAGCGACGGGCAGGGGCCTGGAAACACCATATATTTT. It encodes CATSDGQGPGNTIYF.

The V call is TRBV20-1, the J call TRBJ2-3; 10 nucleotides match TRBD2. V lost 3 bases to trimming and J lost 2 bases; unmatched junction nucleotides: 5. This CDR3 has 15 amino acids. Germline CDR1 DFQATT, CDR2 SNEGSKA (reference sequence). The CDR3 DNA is TGCAGTGCTAGTCCCCTAGCGGGGGTCACAGATACGCAGTATTTT. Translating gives CSASPLAGVTDTQYF.

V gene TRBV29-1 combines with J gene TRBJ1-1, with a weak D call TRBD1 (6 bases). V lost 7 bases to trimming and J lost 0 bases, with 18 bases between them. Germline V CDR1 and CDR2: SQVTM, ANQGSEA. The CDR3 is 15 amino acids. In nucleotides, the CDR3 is TGCAGCGCCACGCATGGGGGCACCCTGAACACTGAAGCTTTCTTT. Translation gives CSATHGGTLNTEAFF.

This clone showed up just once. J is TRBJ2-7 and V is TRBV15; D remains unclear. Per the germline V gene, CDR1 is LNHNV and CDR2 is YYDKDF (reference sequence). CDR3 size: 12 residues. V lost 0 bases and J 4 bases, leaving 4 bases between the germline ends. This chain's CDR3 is CATSREEYEQYF. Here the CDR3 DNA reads TGTGCCACCAGCAGAGAAGAATACGAGCAGTACTTC.

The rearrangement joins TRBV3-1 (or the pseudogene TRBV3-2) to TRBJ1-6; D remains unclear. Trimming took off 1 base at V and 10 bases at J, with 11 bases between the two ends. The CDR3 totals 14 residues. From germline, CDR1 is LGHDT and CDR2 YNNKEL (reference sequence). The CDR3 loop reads CASSQVMEGSPLHF. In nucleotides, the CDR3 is TGTGCCAGCAGCCAAGTAATGGAAGGGTCACCCCTCCACTTT.

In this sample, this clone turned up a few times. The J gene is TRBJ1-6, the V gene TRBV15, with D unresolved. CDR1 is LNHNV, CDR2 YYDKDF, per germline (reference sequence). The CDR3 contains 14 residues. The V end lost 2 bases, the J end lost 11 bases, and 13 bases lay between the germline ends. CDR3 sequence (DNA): TGTGCCACCAGCAGATGGACCACAATCGCACCCCTCCACTTT. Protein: CATSRWTTIAPLHF.

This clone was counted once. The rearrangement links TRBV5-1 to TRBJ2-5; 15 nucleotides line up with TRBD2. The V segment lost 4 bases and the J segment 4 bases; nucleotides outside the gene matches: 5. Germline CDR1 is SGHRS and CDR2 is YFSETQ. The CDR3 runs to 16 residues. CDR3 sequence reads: CASSPGLAGGTETQYF. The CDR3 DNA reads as TGCGCCAGCAGCCCGGGACTAGCGGGGGGAACAGAGACCCAGTACTTC.

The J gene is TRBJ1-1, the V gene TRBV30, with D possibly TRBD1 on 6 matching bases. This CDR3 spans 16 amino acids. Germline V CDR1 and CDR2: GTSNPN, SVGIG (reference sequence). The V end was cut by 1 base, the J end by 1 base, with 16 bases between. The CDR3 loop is CAWSGGYGGQNTEAFF. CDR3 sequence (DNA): TGTGCCTGGAGTGGGGGTTACGGGGGCCAGAACACTGAAGCTTTCTTT.

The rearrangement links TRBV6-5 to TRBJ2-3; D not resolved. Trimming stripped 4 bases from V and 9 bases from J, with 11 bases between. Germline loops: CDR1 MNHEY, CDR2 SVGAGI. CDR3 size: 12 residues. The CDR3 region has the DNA TGTGCCAGCAGTTTAACCGCGGACACGCAGTATTTT. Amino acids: CASSLTADTQYF.

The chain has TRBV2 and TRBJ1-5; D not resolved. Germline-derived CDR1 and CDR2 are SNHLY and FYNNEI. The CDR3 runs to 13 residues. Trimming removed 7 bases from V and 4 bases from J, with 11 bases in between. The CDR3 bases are TGTGCCAGCACGTCGCTTAATAATCAGCCCCAGCATTTT. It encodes CASTSLNNQPQHF. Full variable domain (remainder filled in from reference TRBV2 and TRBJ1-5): EPEVTQTPSHQVTQMGQEVILRCVPISNHLYFYWYRQILGQKVEFLVSFYNNEISEKSEIFDDQFSVERPDGSNFTLKIRSTKLEDSAMYFCASTSLNNQPQHFGDGTRLSIL.

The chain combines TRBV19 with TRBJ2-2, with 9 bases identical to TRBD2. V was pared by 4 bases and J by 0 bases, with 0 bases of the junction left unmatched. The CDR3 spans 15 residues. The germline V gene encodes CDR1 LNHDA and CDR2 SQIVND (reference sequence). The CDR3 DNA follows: TGTGCCAGTAGTAGACTAGCGGCGAACACCGGGGAGCTGTTTTTT. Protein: CASSRLAANTGELFF. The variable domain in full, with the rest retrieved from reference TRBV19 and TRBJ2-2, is DGGITQSPKYLFRKEGQNVTLSCEQNLNHDAMYWYRQDPGQGLRLIYYSQIVNDFQKGDIAEGYSVSREKKESFPLTVTSAQKNPTAFYLCASSRLAANTGELFFGEGSRLTVL.

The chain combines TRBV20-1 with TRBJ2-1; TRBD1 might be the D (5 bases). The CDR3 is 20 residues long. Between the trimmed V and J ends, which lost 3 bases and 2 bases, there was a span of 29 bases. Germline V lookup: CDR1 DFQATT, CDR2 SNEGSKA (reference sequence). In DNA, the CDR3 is TGCAGTGCTAGTACTATCAGGGTTAGACCGGAGACGTTAGCCTACAATGAGCAGTTCTTC. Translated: CSASTIRVRPETLAYNEQFF.

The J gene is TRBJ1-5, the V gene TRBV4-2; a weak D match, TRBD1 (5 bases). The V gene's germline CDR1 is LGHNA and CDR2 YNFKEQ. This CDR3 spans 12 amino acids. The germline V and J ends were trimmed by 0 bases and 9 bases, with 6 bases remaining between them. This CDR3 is CASSQDGGPQHF. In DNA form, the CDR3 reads TGTGCCAGCAGCCAAGATGGGGGGCCCCAGCATTTT.

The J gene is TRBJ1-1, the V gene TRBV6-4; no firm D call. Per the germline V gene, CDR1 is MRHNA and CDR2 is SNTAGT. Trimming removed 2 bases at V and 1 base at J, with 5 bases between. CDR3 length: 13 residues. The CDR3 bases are TGTGCCAGCAGTGACAAGGGGAACACTGAAGCTTTCTTT. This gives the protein CASSDKGNTEAFF.

CDR3 region: CASSLGSKETQYF. The CDR3 DNA reads TGTGCCAGCAGCTTAGGGTCCAAAGAGACCCAGTACTTC. The gene calls are TRBV5-4 and TRBJ2-5, with D uncertain. CDR1 and CDR2 from the germline V gene are SGHNT and YYREEE (reference sequence). The CDR3 spans 13 residues. V shed 2 bases and J shed 3 bases, with 8 bases lying between them.

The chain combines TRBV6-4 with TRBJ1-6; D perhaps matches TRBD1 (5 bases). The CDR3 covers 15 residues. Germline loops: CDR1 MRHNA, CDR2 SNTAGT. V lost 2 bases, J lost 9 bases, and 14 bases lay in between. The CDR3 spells CASSDTGRGSSPLHF. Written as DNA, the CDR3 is TGTGCCAGCAGTGACACGGGGAGGGGTAGTTCACCCCTCCACTTT.

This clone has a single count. The CDR3 sequence is CASSPPGRNPHEQYF. In nucleotides, the CDR3 is TGTGCCAGCAGTCCCCCTGGGCGGAACCCCCACGAGCAGTACTTC. This chain uses TRBV25-1 with TRBJ2-7, with D unresolved. The V gene lost 5 bases and the J gene lost 5 bases, with 19 bases spanning the gap. Looked up from germline, CDR1 is MGHDK and CDR2 is SYGVNS. The CDR3 extends over 15 amino acids.

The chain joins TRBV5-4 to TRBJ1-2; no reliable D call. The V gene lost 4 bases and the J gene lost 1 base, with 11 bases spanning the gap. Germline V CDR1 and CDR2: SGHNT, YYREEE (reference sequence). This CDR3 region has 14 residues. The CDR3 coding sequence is TGTGCCAGCAGCACTAACGACGGTAACTATGGCTACACCTTC. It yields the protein CASSTNDGNYGYTF.

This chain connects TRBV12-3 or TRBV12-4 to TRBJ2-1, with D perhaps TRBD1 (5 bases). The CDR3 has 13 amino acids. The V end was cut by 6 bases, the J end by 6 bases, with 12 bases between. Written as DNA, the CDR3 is TGTGCCAGCAGCCCAATTAGGGGCAATGAGCAGTTCTTC. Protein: CASSPIRGNEQFF.